This TCR beta chain derives from a study of blood T cell repertoires in COVID-19. The method was immunoSEQ multiplex PCR; TCRdb's version includes in-frame clones alone and lacks a portion of them. Among about 240,000 clones, about 90% were seen once, and the ten largest hold 2.5% to 3.5%. V lost 7 bases to trimming and J lost 2 bases, with 8 bases between them. The CDR3 has 12 amino acids. Germline CDR1 reads LNHDA; CDR2 reads SQIVND (reference sequence). Sequencing input: PBMCs or T cells enriched from blood (not recorded which). This TCR was recovered from a woman between 35 and 50 years old with acute COVID-19. This chain uses TRBV19 with TRBJ1-2; no clear D gene. The CDR3 spells CASTGVNYGYTF. The CDR3 nucleotides read TGTGCCAGTACCGGGGTGAACTATGGCTACACCTTC. The variable domain in full, with the rest retrieved from reference TRBV19 and TRBJ1-2, is DGGITQSPKYLFRKEGQNVTLSCEQNLNHDAMYWYRQDPGQGLRLIYYSQIVNDFQKGDIAEGYSVSREKKESFPLTVTSAQKNPTAFYLCASTGVNYGYTFGSGTRLTVV.